The next 30 T cell receptor beta chains were all read from a single sample in a study of T cell responses to AZD1222 COVID-19 vaccine. The data were produced by immunoSEQ multiplex PCR, yet TCRdb's version contains in-frame clones alone and is incomplete. The data contain about 110,000 clones, more than 70% of them singletons. Sequencing was performed on peripheral blood, taken on day 0 of MenACWY control vaccination. The receptors originated from an adult in good health.

J is TRBJ2-1 and V is TRBV30; 7 bases are shared with TRBD1. The CDR3 is 16 amino acids. The germline V gene encodes CDR1 GTSNPN and CDR2 SVGIG (reference sequence). J was trimmed by 7 bases and V by 2 bases; bases with no gene match: 14. The CDR3 protein is CAWSPRAGGTGNEQFF. DNA for the CDR3: TGTGCCTGGAGTCCACGAGCAGGGGGTACGGGAAATGAGCAGTTCTTC.

This chain uses TRBV5-4 with TRBJ2-7; a possible D gene is TRBD1 (5 bases). V lost 0 bases and J lost 1, with 8 bases in between. The CDR3 has 14 residues. The V gene's germline CDR1 is SGHNT and CDR2 YYREEE (reference sequence). The CDR3 coding sequence is TGTGCCAGCAGCTTGGCCGGACAATCCTACGAGCAGTACTTC. This codes for CASSLAGQSYEQYF.

The V call is TRBV3-1 (or the pseudogene TRBV3-2), the J call TRBJ1-1, with no clear D. Per the germline V gene, CDR1 is LGHDT and CDR2 is YNNKEL (reference sequence). V dropped 4 bases and J dropped 6 bases, with 15 bases sitting between them. CDR3 length: 14 amino acids. This CDR3 is CASSPTAGGPEAFF. The CDR3 nucleotides read TGTGCCAGCAGCCCAACGGCGGGAGGGCCTGAAGCTTTCTTT.

The rearrangement joins TRBV25-1 to TRBJ1-1; 8 nucleotides agree with TRBD1. The CDR3 consists of 14 residues. Looked up from germline, CDR1 is MGHDK and CDR2 is SYGVNS. V shed 4 bases and J 3 bases; nucleotides not matched to a gene: 4. The CDR3 sequence is CASSAAGGYTEAFF. DNA for the CDR3: TGTGCCAGCAGTGCGGCAGGGGGCTACACTGAAGCTTTCTTT.

V gene TRBV5-4 combines with J gene TRBJ1-3, with D possibly being TRBD1 (6 bases). The germline CDR1 and CDR2 sequences are SGHNT and YYREEE (reference sequence). This CDR3 has 13 amino acids. V was clipped by 5 bases and J by 4 bases, with 10 bases between them. CDR3 loop: CASSGGAGNTIYF. The CDR3 nucleotides are TGTGCCAGCAGTGGGGGGGCCGGAAACACCATATATTTT. Supplemented by reference TRBV5-4 and TRBJ1-3, the full variable domain reads ETGVTQSPTHLIKTRGQQVTLRCSSQSGHNTVSWYQQALGQGPQFIFQYYREEENGRGNFPPRFSGLQFPNYSSELNVNALELDDSALYLCASSGGAGNTIYFGEGSWLTVV.

The chain is built from TRBV19 and TRBJ1-6; 7 nucleotides match TRBD1. V shed 6 bases, J shed 10 bases, and the junction held 3 bases outside the gene matches. The CDR3 contains 12 residues. Germline V gene sequence: CDR1 LNHDA, CDR2 SQIVND (reference sequence). The CDR3 DNA reads as TGTGCCAGTAGGACAGGGCAATCACCCCTCCACTTT. This sequence encodes CASRTGQSPLHF.

V usage is TRBV6-5 and J usage is TRBJ2-2, with 9 nucleotides matching TRBD2. The CDR3 has 15 amino acids. CDR1 and CDR2 (germline): MNHEY, SVGAGI. V was pared by 7 bases and J by 5 bases, with 8 bases of the junction left unmatched. The CDR3 loop is CASISGGRETGELFF. The CDR3 bases are TGTGCCAGCATAAGCGGGGGGCGGGAGACCGGGGAGCTGTTTTTT.

The chain carries TRBV7-3 and TRBJ2-1; D is unresolved. CDR3 length equals 14 residues. Germline values: CDR1 SGHTA, CDR2 FQGTGA. V lost 5 bases, J lost 2 bases, and 10 bases lay in between. Here the CDR3 reads CASSLGLTYNEQFF. As DNA, the CDR3 is TGTGCCAGCAGCCTTGGGCTCACCTACAATGAGCAGTTCTTC.

The rearrangement uses TRBV12-3 or TRBV12-4 and TRBJ1-5; D is unresolved. The CDR3 spans 13 residues. Deletions cut 6 bases from V and 6 bases from J, with 12 bases between. CDR3 in amino acids: CASSPDAGQPQHF. CDR3 DNA: TGTGCCAGCAGCCCAGACGCGGGTCAGCCCCAGCATTTT.

The chain combines TRBV10-2 with TRBJ1-6; D is possibly TRBD1 (5 bases). The germline CDR1 and CDR2 sequences are WSHSY and SAAADI. The CDR3 is made up of 13 amino acids. Trimming stripped 10 bases from V and 7 bases from J, with 14 bases between. CDR3 in amino acids: CAITGQGNSPLHF. The DNA for the CDR3 is TGCGCCATCACGGGGCAGGGCAATTCACCCCTCCACTTT.

This chain joins TRBV6-4 and TRBJ2-1, with a weak D call TRBD2 (8 bases). Germline values: CDR1 MRHNA, CDR2 SNTAGT. This CDR3 contains 15 residues. Trimming took 2 bases from V and 8 from J, leaving 16 bases between them. The CDR3 here is CASSDLGLGGDEQFF. The CDR3 coding sequence is TGTGCCAGCAGTGACCTGGGACTAGGGGGCGATGAGCAGTTCTTC.

The rearrangement links TRBV5-1 to TRBJ2-5; 7 bases agree with TRBD1. Germline-derived CDR1 and CDR2 are SGHRS and YFSETQ. This CDR3 contains 15 residues. The J segment lost 5 bases and the V segment lost 4 bases, leaving 11 bases of the junction unmatched. CDR3 protein: CASSQGTATGETQYF. The CDR3 bases are TGCGCCAGCAGCCAAGGGACAGCCACCGGCGAGACCCAGTACTTC.

V is TRBV7-2 and J is TRBJ1-5; 7 positions match TRBD1. This CDR3 is 15 amino acids long. Germline trimming cut 2 bases from V and 4 bases from J; bases unmatched to any gene: 5. The germline V gene has CDR1 SGHTA and CDR2 FQGNSA. CDR3 protein: CASSLPGGGNQPQHF. CDR3 nucleotide sequence: TGTGCCAGCAGCTTACCAGGGGGGGGAAATCAGCCCCAGCATTTT.

J is TRBJ1-2 and V is TRBV5-1; tentatively, D is TRBD1 (5 bases). The CDR3 has 14 amino acids. Germline loops: CDR1 SGHRS, CDR2 YFSETQ. V was trimmed by 4 bases and J by 5 bases, leaving 15 bases between them. The CDR3 nucleotides are TGCGCCAGCAGCCCAGTCAGGGCCGGTTATGGCTACACCTTC. It yields the protein CASSPVRAGYGYTF.

The rearrangement links TRBV4-1 to TRBJ1-2; D perhaps matches TRBD1 (5 bases). V was pared by 0 bases and J by 4 bases, with 15 bases between. CDR1 and CDR2 from the germline V gene are MGHRA and YSYEKL. The CDR3 covers 16 residues. In DNA, the CDR3 is TGCGCCAGCAGCCAAGAAGGGCAGGGAGTTAGCTATGGCTACACCTTC. It yields the protein CASSQEGQGVSYGYTF.

The rearrangement uses TRBV6-5 and TRBJ1-2; D is perhaps TRBD1 (5 bases). The V gene's germline CDR1 is MNHEY and CDR2 SVGAGI. The V and J ends lost 0 bases and 6 bases respectively, with 14 bases between them. The CDR3 is 15 amino acids. For the CDR3, the DNA is TGTGCCAGCAGTTACTCTTTAGCAGGGTTGAATGGCTACACCTTC. Translated, it gives CASSYSLAGLNGYTF.

The chain uses TRBV2 and TRBJ1-4; tentatively, D is TRBD1 (5 bases). The CDR3 is made up of 12 amino acids. V shed 5 bases and J shed 8 bases, with 9 bases lying between them. The germline CDR1 and CDR2 sequences are SNHLY and FYNNEI. The CDR3 loop is CASSRQLEKLFF. Here the CDR3 DNA reads TGTGCCAGCAGTCGACAGCTAGAAAAACTGTTTTTT.

The chain has TRBV27 and TRBJ1-1; D uncertain. The ends were cut back, 11 bases at V and 7 bases at J, with 14 bases in the middle. The CDR3 has 11 amino acids. In germline, CDR1 is MNHEY, CDR2 SMNVEV (reference sequence). The chain's CDR3 is CASLGGREAFF. In DNA form, the CDR3 reads TGTGCCTCCTTAGGAGGGCGTGAAGCTTTCTTT.

The chain is built from TRBV9 and TRBJ2-7, with TRBD1 matching 10 bases. Germline-derived CDR1 and CDR2 are SGDLS and YYNGEE. J lost 1 base, V lost 3 bases, and 4 bases had no gene match. This CDR3 spans 15 amino acids. The CDR3 sequence is CASSAGDRGSYEQYF. CDR3 DNA sequence: TGTGCCAGCAGCGCTGGGGACAGGGGATCCTACGAGCAGTACTTC.

The chain joins TRBV7-2 to TRBJ1-3; possibly TRBD1 for D (6 bases). This CDR3 is built from 17 residues. Trimming stripped 3 bases from V and 0 bases from J, with 15 bases between. Germline CDR1 is SGHTA and CDR2 is FQGNSA. CDR3 loop: CASSFPWGLSSGNTIYF. DNA for the CDR3: TGTGCCAGCAGCTTCCCGTGGGGGCTGAGCTCTGGAAACACCATATATTTT.

This chain joins TRBV1 and TRBJ2-7; the table calls TRBD1, which could not be checked here. TRBV1 is a recognized pseudogene. CDR3 length: 17 residues. For the CDR3, the DNA is TGCACCAGCAGCCAAGCTTGTCCCCGACAGGGACCCTACGAGCAGTACTTC. Protein sequence: CTSSQACPRQGPYEQYF.

This clone was recorded only once. Mismatch with germline at one junction end may stem from a read error. J is TRBJ1-2 and V is TRBV15; D possibly corresponds to TRBD1 (5 bases). The CDR3 length is 13 residues. Germline V gives CDR1 LNHNV, CDR2 YYDKDF (reference sequence). As DNA, the CDR3 is TGTGCCACTAGCACGCGGGGCGACTATGGCTACACCTTC. Amino acids: CATSTRGDYGYTF.

V gene TRBV3-1 (or the pseudogene TRBV3-2) combines with J gene TRBJ1-2, with D tentatively TRBD1 (6 bases). The CDR3 is 12 amino acids. Germline CDR1 reads LGHDT; CDR2 reads YNNKEL (reference sequence). V was trimmed by 7 bases and J by 7 bases, leaving 13 bases between them. CDR3 coding DNA: TGTGCCAGCAACAGACAGGACGGTGGCTACACCTTC. This codes for CASNRQDGGYTF.

J is TRBJ1-3 and V is TRBV28, with unresolved D. Looked up from germline, CDR1 is MDHEN and CDR2 is SYDVKM. The V gene lost 3 bases and the J gene lost 5 bases, with 11 bases spanning the gap. CDR3 length equals 14 residues. Here the CDR3 DNA reads TGTGCCAGCAGTTTGGGCGGACGGAGAAACACCATATATTTT. Translating gives CASSLGGRRNTIYF.

This clone was recorded once. The chain links TRBV23-1 to TRBJ1-2; 12 bases align to TRBD1. TRBV23-1 qualifies as an ORF whose function is uncertain. The ends lost 3 bases at V and 8 bases at J; junction bases unmatched: 7. CDR3 length: 15 amino acids. CDR3 sequence (DNA): TGCGCCAGCAGTCAGCGGTCCGGGACAGGGGGCGGCTACACCTTC. Its protein is CASSQRSGTGGGYTF.

V gene TRBV28 combines with J gene TRBJ1-5, with 12 bases matching TRBD1. V shed 5 bases, J shed 2 bases, and the junction held 19 bases outside the gene matches. The CDR3 sequence is 21 residues long. The germline V gene has CDR1 MDHEN and CDR2 SYDVKM. The CDR3 loop reads CASSHFLTPGQGALGNQPQHF. CDR3 bases: TGTGCCAGCAGTCACTTTCTTACGCCGGGACAGGGGGCTTTGGGCAATCAGCCCCAGCATTTT.

V usage is TRBV28 and J usage is TRBJ1-4, with TRBD1 matching 9 bases. Germline values: CDR1 MDHEN, CDR2 SYDVKM. The CDR3 sequence is 16 residues long. J was trimmed by 8 bases and V by 6 bases; bases with no gene match: 13. Written as DNA, the CDR3 is TGTGCCAGCAGATACTACTCCGGGACAGGGAACGAAAAACTGTTTTTT. It yields the protein CASRYYSGTGNEKLFF.

The chain links TRBV12-3 or TRBV12-4 to TRBJ1-3; TRBD1 is a possible D gene (5 bases). The CDR3 has 13 residues. Trimming removed 10 bases from V and 4 bases from J, with 14 bases in between. The CDR3 DNA reads TGTGCCACCCAGGGCCAAGGAGGAAACACCATATATTTT. It is translated as CATQGQGGNTIYF.

V is TRBV6-5 and J is TRBJ1-4, with 7 positions matching TRBD1. V was pared by 10 bases and J by 5 bases, with 7 bases of the junction left unmatched. Looked up from germline, CDR1 is MNHEY and CDR2 is SVGAGI. The CDR3 is 13 residues long. The CDR3: CAIPGQLNEKLFF. The CDR3 coding sequence is TGTGCCATCCCGGGACAGTTAAATGAAAAACTGTTTTTT.

The chain recombines TRBV24-1 with TRBJ1-1; 10 bases are shared with TRBD1. V dropped 4 bases and J dropped 6; count of bases not matched to a gene: 13. CDR3 length equals 17 residues. Germline V gene lookup returns CDR1 KGHDR and CDR2 SFDVKD. The CDR3 loop reads CATSDKGRGQGDAEAFF. For the CDR3, the DNA is TGTGCCACCAGTGACAAAGGAAGAGGACAGGGGGATGCTGAAGCTTTCTTT.